A selection of T cell receptor beta chains follows, all from one sample in a study of blood T cell repertoires in COVID-19. Some clones are missing from TCRdb's copy, which holds only in-frame ones; the method was immunoSEQ multiplex PCR. Among about 260,000 clones listed, 86% were seen once. The sample taken for sequencing was peripheral blood. Source of these receptors: a man aged 25 to 40 with active or convalescent COVID-19. Each CDR3 is given with its conserved first and last residue. The order of the fields is J gene, clone size, D gene, V gene, CDR3 DNA, CDR3 protein. D genes are given only for firm matches. A clone size is listed for some rows: how often the clone was seen (once, few, many), or a class if it is expanded.

>TRBJ2-5|.|.|TRBV5-4
TGTGCCAGCCGGAGGGGGCAGGGTGGGACCCAAGAGACCCAGTACTTC
CASRRGQGGTQETQYF
>TRBJ1-6|.|.|TRBV12-3/TRBV12-4
TGTGCCAGCAGTTTAGCGCGCTCAACACCCCTCCACTTT
CASSLARSTPLHF
>TRBJ1-6|.|.|TRBV14
TGTGCCAGCAGCCAAGTCCGCGGTGGGGGCCTTTATAATTCACCCCTCCACTTT
CASSQVRGGGLYNSPLHF
>TRBJ1-1|.|.|TRBV6-5
TGTGCCACCGGGAGGAACACTGAAGCTTTCTTT
CATGRNTEAFF
>TRBJ2-3|.|TRBD2|TRBV7-2
TGTGCCAGCAGCCAAACTGTAGCGGGGGGAACAGATACGCAGTATTTT
CASSQTVAGGTDTQYF
>TRBJ2-5|.|.|TRBV12-2
TGTGCAAGTCGCTTAGCAGGGACAGGGGGCCGAGAGACCCAGTACTTC
CASRLAGTGGRETQYF
>TRBJ2-1|.|TRBD1|TRBV5-4
TGTGCCAGCAGCCCCGGGACAGGAACGCTTGGACTTGAGGAGCAGTTCTTC
CASSPGTGTLGLEEQFF
>TRBJ2-7|few|.|TRBV5-4
TGTGCCAGCAGCTTGGGGCAGGGTCTAGCCTACGAGCAGTACTTC
CASSLGQGLAYEQYF
>TRBJ2-3|.|TRBD2|TRBV13
TGTGCCAGCAGCTCCGGGACTAGCTCGATTACAGATACGCAGTATTTT
CASSSGTSSITDTQYF
>TRBJ1-4|.|.|TRBV7-2
TGTGCCAGCAGCCAAGGGACACGTGGGGCTAATGAAAAACTGTTTTTT
CASSQGTRGANEKLFF
>TRBJ2-7|.|.|TRBV7-9
TGTGCCAGCAGCTTAGGCGGGGTCTACGAGCAGTACTTC
CASSLGGVYEQYF
>TRBJ1-1|.|TRBD1|TRBV12-5
TGTGCTAGTGGTTTGGTCAGCACGACAGGGGGCATTATCAGTGGGAACACTGAAGCTTTCTTT
CASGLVSTTGGIISGNTEAFF